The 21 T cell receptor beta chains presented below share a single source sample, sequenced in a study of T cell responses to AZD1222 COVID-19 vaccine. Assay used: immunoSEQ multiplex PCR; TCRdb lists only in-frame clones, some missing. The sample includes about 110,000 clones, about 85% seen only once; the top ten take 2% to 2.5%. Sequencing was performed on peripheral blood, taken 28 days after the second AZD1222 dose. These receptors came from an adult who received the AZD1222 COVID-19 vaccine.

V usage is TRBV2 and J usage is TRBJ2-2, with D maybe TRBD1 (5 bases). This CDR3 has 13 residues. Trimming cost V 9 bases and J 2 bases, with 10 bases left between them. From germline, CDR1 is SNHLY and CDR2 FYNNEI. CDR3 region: CASYGHNTGELFF. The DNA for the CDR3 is TGTGCCAGTTATGGACATAACACCGGGGAGCTGTTTTTT. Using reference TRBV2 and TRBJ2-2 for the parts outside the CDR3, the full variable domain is EPEVTQTPSHQVTQMGQEVILRCVPISNHLYFYWYRQILGQKVEFLVSFYNNEISEKSEIFDDQFSVERPDGSNFTLKIRSTKLEDSAMYFCASYGHNTGELFFGEGSRLTVL.

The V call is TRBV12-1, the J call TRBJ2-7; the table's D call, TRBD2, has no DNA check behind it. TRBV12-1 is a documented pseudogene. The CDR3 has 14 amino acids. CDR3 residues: CASSNPAGAYEQYF. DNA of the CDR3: TGTGCCAGCAGCAACCCAGCGGGCGCCTACGAGCAGTACTTC.

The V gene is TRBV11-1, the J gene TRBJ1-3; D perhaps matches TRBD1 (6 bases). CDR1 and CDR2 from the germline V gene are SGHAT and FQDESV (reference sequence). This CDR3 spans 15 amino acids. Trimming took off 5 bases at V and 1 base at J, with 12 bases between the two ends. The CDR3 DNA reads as TGTGCCAGCAGCATCGGGACAAATTCTGGAAACACCATATATTTT. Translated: CASSIGTNSGNTIYF.

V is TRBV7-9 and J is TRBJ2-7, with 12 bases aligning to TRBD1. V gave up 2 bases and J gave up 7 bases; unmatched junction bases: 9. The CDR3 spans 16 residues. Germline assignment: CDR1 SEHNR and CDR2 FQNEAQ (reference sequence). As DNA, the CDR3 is TGTGCCAGCAGCTTAAAAGCCGGGACAGGGGGCAGGGAGCAGTACTTC. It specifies CASSLKAGTGGREQYF.

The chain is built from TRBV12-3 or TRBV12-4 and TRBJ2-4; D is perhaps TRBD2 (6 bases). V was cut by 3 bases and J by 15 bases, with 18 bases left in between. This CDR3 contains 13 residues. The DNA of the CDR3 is TGTGCCAGCAGTTTTAAGGAGGGTGGGTCCGTGTACTTC. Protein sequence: CASSFKEGGSVYF.

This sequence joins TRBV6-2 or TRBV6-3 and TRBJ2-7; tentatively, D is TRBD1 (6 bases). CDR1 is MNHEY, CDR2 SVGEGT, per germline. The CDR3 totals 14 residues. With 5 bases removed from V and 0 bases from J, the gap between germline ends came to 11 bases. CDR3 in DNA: TGTGCCAGCAGTGCAGGACAGAGCTCCTACGAGCAGTACTTC. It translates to CASSAGQSSYEQYF.

The chain's CDR3 is CASSLGRISNQPQHF. The DNA for the CDR3 is TGTGCCAGCAGCCTGGGACGGATAAGCAATCAGCCCCAGCATTTT. The gene calls are TRBV7-8 and TRBJ1-5; a possible D gene is TRBD1 (5 bases). CDR1 and CDR2 from the germline V gene are SGHVS and FQNEAQ. V lost 5 bases and J lost 1, with 12 bases in between. The CDR3 has 15 amino acids. Variable domain in full (rest from reference TRBV7-8 and TRBJ1-5): GAGVSQSPRYKVAKRGQDVALRCDPISGHVSLFWYQQALGQGPEFLTYFQNEAQLDKSGLPSDRFFAERPEGSVSTLKIQRTQQEDSAVYLCASSLGRISNQPQHFGDGTRLSIL.

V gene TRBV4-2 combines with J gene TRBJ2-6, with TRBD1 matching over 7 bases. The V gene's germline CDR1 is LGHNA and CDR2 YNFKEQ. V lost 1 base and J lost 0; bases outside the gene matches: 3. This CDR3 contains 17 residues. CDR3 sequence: CASSQGQGFSGANVLTF. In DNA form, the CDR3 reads TGTGCCAGCAGCCAAGGACAGGGATTCTCTGGGGCCAACGTCCTGACTTTC.

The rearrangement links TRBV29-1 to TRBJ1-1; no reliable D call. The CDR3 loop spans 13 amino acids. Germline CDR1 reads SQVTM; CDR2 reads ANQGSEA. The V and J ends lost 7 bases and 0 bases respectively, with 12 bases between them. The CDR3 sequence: CSARLGVNTEAFF. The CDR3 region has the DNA TGCAGCGCCCGCCTTGGGGTGAACACTGAAGCTTTCTTT.

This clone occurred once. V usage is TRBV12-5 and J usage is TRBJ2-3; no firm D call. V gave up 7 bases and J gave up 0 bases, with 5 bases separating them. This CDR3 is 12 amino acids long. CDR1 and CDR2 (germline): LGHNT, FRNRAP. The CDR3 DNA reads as TGTGCTAGTGCGATGAGCACAGATACGCAGTATTTT. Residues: CASAMSTDTQYF.

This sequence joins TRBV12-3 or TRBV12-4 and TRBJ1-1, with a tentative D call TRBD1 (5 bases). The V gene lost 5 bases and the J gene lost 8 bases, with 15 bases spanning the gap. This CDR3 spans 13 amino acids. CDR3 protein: CASSPTGTPEAFF. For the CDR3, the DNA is TGTGCCAGCAGTCCGACCGGGACCCCCGAAGCTTTCTTT.

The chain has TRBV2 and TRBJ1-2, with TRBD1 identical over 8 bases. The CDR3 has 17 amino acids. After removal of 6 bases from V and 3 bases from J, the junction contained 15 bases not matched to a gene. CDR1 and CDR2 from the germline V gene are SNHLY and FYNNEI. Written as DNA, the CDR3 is TGTGCCAGCAGCCCCGTAGGACAGGGCACGGGTGACTATGGCTACACCTTC. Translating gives CASSPVGQGTGDYGYTF.

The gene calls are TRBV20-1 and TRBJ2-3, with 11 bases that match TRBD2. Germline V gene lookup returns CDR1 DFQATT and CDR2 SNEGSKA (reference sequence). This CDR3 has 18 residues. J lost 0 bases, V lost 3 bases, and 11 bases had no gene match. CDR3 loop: CSASKPSLAGGSTDTQYF. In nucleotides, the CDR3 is TGCAGTGCTAGTAAGCCTAGCCTAGCGGGAGGAAGCACAGATACGCAGTATTTT.

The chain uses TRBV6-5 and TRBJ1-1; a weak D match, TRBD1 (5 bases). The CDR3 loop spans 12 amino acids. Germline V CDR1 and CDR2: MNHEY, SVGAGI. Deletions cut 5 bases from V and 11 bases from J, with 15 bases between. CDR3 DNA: TGTGCCAGCAGTCGGGGGGGGGTTAGCGCTTTCTTT. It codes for CASSRGGVSAFF.

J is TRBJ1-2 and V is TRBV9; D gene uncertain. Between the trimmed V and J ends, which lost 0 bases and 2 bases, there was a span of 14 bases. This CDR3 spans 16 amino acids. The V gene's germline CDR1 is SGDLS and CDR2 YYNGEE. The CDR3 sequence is CASSVEQVTGNYGYTF. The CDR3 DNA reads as TGTGCCAGCAGCGTAGAGCAGGTCACGGGCAACTATGGCTACACCTTC.

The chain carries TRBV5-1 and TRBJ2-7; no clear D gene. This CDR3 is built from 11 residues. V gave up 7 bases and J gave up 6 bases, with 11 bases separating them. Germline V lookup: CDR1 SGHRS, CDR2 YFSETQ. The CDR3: CASSKLGEQYF. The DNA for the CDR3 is TGCGCCAGCTCTAAATTGGGCGAGCAGTACTTC.

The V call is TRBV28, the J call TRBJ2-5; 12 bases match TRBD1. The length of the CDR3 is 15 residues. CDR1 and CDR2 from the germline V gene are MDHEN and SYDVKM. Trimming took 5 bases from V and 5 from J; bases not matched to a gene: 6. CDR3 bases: TGTGCCAGCAGTCCACGGGACAGGGGGCGGGAGACCCAGTACTTC. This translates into CASSPRDRGRETQYF.

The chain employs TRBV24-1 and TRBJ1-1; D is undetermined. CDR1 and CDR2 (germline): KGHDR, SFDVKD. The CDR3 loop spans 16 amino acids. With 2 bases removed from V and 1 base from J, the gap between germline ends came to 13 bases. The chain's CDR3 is CATSDSRPGRNTEAFF. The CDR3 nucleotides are TGTGCCACCAGTGATTCTAGACCGGGAAGGAACACTGAAGCTTTCTTT.

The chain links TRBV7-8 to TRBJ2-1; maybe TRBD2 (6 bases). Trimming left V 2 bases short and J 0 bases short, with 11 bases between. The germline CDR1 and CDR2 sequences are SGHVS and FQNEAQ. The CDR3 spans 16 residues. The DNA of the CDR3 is TGTGCCAGCAGCTTAAGGAGTAGCGGCTCCTACAATGAGCAGTTCTTC. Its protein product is CASSLRSSGSYNEQFF.

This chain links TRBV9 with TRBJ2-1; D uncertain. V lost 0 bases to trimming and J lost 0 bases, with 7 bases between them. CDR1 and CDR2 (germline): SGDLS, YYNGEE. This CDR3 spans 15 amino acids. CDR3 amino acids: CASSVDPYSYNEQFF. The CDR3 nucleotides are TGTGCCAGCAGCGTAGACCCCTACTCCTACAATGAGCAGTTCTTC.

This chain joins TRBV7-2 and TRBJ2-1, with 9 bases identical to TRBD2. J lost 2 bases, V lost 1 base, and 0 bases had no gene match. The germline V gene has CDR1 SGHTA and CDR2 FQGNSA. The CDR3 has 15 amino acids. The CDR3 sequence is CASSLGLAAYNEQFF. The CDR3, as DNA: TGTGCCAGCAGCTTAGGACTAGCGGCCTACAATGAGCAGTTCTTC. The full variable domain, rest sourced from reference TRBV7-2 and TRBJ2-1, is GAGVSQSPSNKVTEKGKDVELRCDPISGHTALYWYRQSLGQGLEFLIYFQGNSAPDKSGLPSDRFSAERTGGSVSTLTIQRTQQEDSAVYLCASSLGLAAYNEQFFGPGTRLTVL.